This record concerns one T cell receptor beta chain sequence. Its antigen is undetermined. Method: immunoSEQ multiplex PCR; TCRdb's copy keeps in-frame clones and lacks some. The sample gives around 100,000 clones, less than 75% of which show up once; approximately 25% is in the top ten. The CDR3 runs to 13 residues. Germline-derived CDR1 and CDR2 are SGDLS and YYNGEE. V lost 0 bases and J 10 bases, leaving 13 bases between the germline ends. This specimen comes from a study of shared clonotypes between healthy human individuals. Study-level points and caveats: A small donor pool kept down the genetic and exposure-history diversity that was represented. Some clonotypes were shared by all four sorted-subset donors, while others were not shared. The non-shared ones had lower generation probabilities than the shared ones.

The chain combines TRBV9 with TRBJ1-1; D is perhaps TRBD1 (6 bases). The source of this sequence is a woman in her twenties or thirties in good health. Material: memory CD8+ T cells sorted from blood. Regarding subset: CD45RO+ cells pooled with CCR7-negative TemRA cells. The DNA for the CDR3 is TGTGCCAGCAGCGTAGGGGGAACAGGGTCAGCTTTCTTT. It is translated as CASSVGGTGSAFF.